This T cell receptor (beta chain) comes out of a study of CD8+ T cells in alopecia areata. Whole-study context: Oral tofacitinib, 5 to 10 mg twice daily, was given in an open-label trial.

Regarding this clone: Its antigen remains unidentified.

Lesional scalp tissue (obtained by punch biopsy) and peripheral blood were collected from alopecia areata patients. Notes on the study in general: Higher clonality than in normal scalp was seen in lesional scalp, especially alopecia totalis/universalis.

Isolated RNA was reverse transcribed into cDNA used as the sequencing template. TCRdb keeps only in-frame clones here, not all; method: immunoSEQ multiplex PCR. The data contain 200,000 to 250,000 clones, approximately 52% of them singletons. J gave up 2 bases and V 5 bases, and 7 bases lay outside the gene matches. The CDR3 contains 17 residues. Germline V gene lookup returns CDR1 SNHLY and CDR2 FYNNEI. The sample consisted of CD4+ T cells sorted from blood, taken at week 0. The gene calls are TRBV2 and TRBJ2-6; 9 nucleotides line up with TRBD1. The origin of this receptor is a human donor with alopecia areata. This CDR3 is CASSPGQGITGANVLTF. The CDR3 bases are TGTGCCAGCAGTCCGGGACAGGGCATCACTGGGGCCAACGTCCTGACTTTC.